This is a list of T cell receptor beta chains from one sample in a study of blood T cell repertoires in COVID-19. TCRdb's copy holds only in-frame clones and misses some; the assay was immunoSEQ multiplex PCR. Here the sample spans 55,000 to 75,000 clones, over 70% being singletons. Input material: peripheral blood. The receptor source for this set is a human donor in a cohort sampled during active COVID-19. The CDR3 runs from the conserved cysteine through the conserved F or W. D genes are given only for firm matches. Rows give clone size only sometimes, using once, few, many, or a class for an expanded clone.

v_call: TRBV19
d_call: TRBD2
j_call: TRBJ2-1
clone_size: .
cdr3_aa: CASAGSGGDNEQFF
cdr3_nt: TGTGCCAGTGCGGGTAGCGGGGGGGACAATGAGCAGTTCTTC

v_call: TRBV18
d_call: .
j_call: TRBJ2-2
clone_size: .
cdr3_aa: CASSPGRGRSPAGELFF
cdr3_nt: TGTGCCAGCTCACCAGGGCGGGGCCGATCACCCGCCGGGGAGCTGTTTTTT

v_call: TRBV6-2/TRBV6-3
d_call: .
j_call: TRBJ2-1
clone_size: .
cdr3_aa: CASSYSMGGGNEQFF
cdr3_nt: TGTGCCAGCAGTTACTCTATGGGAGGGGGCAATGAGCAGTTCTTC

v_call: TRBV5-1
d_call: TRBD2
j_call: TRBJ2-5
clone_size: .
cdr3_aa: CASSHGTSGGYQETQYF
cdr3_nt: TGCGCCAGCAGCCACGGGACTAGCGGGGGGTACCAAGAGACCCAGTACTTC

v_call: TRBV5-4
d_call: TRBD1
j_call: TRBJ2-3
clone_size: .
cdr3_aa: CASSLATTRGRGDTQYF
cdr3_nt: TGTGCCAGCAGCTTGGCCACGACGAGGGGGCGTGGGGATACGCAGTATTTT

v_call: TRBV2
d_call: .
j_call: TRBJ1-6
clone_size: .
cdr3_aa: CASSESSSYNSPLHF
cdr3_nt: TGTGCCAGCAGTGAGTCTAGCTCCTATAATTCACCCCTCCACTTT

v_call: TRBV27
d_call: .
j_call: TRBJ1-6
clone_size: .
cdr3_aa: CASQDGSGKSYNSPLHF
cdr3_nt: TGTGCCAGCCAGGACGGCAGCGGGAAATCCTATAATTCACCCCTCCACTTT

v_call: TRBV5-1
d_call: .
j_call: TRBJ2-7
clone_size: once
cdr3_aa: CASSLAISYEQYF
cdr3_nt: TGCGCCAGCAGCTTGGCCATCTCCTACGAGCAGTACTTC

v_call: TRBV6-6
d_call: TRBD1
j_call: TRBJ1-5
clone_size: few
cdr3_aa: CASTNGDRGPGQPQHF
cdr3_nt: TGTGCCAGCACCAACGGGGACAGGGGGCCAGGTCAGCCCCAGCATTTT

v_call: TRBV5-1
d_call: TRBD1
j_call: TRBJ1-1
clone_size: .
cdr3_aa: CASSLVPRDRANTEAFF
cdr3_nt: TGCGCCAGCAGCTTGGTACCGCGGGACAGAGCTAACACTGAAGCTTTCTTT

v_call: TRBV11-2
d_call: TRBD2
j_call: TRBJ2-1
clone_size: .
cdr3_aa: CASSSGVAGAYNEQFF
cdr3_nt: TGTGCCAGCAGCTCGGGAGTAGCGGGAGCCTACAATGAGCAGTTCTTC

v_call: TRBV6-1
d_call: .
j_call: TRBJ1-2
clone_size: once
cdr3_aa: CASSDAQGYGYTF
cdr3_nt: TGTGCCAGCAGTGACGCACAGGGCTATGGCTACACCTTC

v_call: TRBV6-1
d_call: TRBD1
j_call: TRBJ2-1
clone_size: .
cdr3_aa: CASSERVRGMDEQFF
cdr3_nt: TGTGCCAGCAGTGAAAGGGTCAGGGGGATGGATGAGCAGTTCTTC

v_call: TRBV2
d_call: TRBD1
j_call: TRBJ2-1
clone_size: few
cdr3_aa: CASSNRGHEQFF
cdr3_nt: TGTGCCAGCAGTAACAGGGGCCATGAGCAGTTCTTC

v_call: TRBV5-6
d_call: TRBD2
j_call: TRBJ2-5
clone_size: .
cdr3_aa: CASSFSGGAQYF
cdr3_nt: TGTGCCAGCAGCTTTAGCGGGGGGGCCCAGTACTTC

v_call: TRBV6-1
d_call: .
j_call: TRBJ1-2
clone_size: .
cdr3_aa: CASSEKGAQQGGYTF
cdr3_nt: TGTGCCAGCAGTGAAAAAGGGGCGCAGCAGGGAGGCTACACCTTC

v_call: TRBV6-5
d_call: .
j_call: TRBJ1-2
clone_size: .
cdr3_aa: CASRGRDPNYGYTF
cdr3_nt: TGTGCCAGCAGAGGGAGGGATCCCAACTATGGCTACACCTTC

v_call: TRBV7-3
d_call: .
j_call: TRBJ1-1
clone_size: .
cdr3_aa: CASSLRNGGTEAFF
cdr3_nt: TGTGCCAGCAGCTTAAGAAACGGGGGGACTGAAGCTTTCTTT

v_call: TRBV7-2
d_call: .
j_call: TRBJ2-2
clone_size: .
cdr3_aa: CASSLQGVTGELFF
cdr3_nt: TGTGCCAGCAGCTTACAGGGCGTCACCGGGGAGCTGTTTTTT

v_call: TRBV7-9
d_call: TRBD2
j_call: TRBJ2-5
clone_size: .
cdr3_aa: CASSNSGTSGIETQYF
cdr3_nt: TGTGCCAGCAGCAATTCCGGGACTAGCGGGATCGAGACCCAGTACTTC

v_call: TRBV27
d_call: .
j_call: TRBJ1-5
clone_size: .
cdr3_aa: CASSFGGTSNQPQHF
cdr3_nt: TGTGCCAGCAGTTTCGGGGGGACAAGCAATCAGCCCCAGCATTTT

v_call: TRBV7-3
d_call: .
j_call: TRBJ2-3
clone_size: .
cdr3_aa: CASSPPGSGDTQYF
cdr3_nt: TGTGCCAGCAGCCCCCCCGGGTCCGGGGATACGCAGTATTTT

v_call: TRBV18
d_call: .
j_call: TRBJ2-3
clone_size: .
cdr3_aa: CASSPRGAGTDTQYF
cdr3_nt: TGTGCCAGCTCACCTCGGGGGGCCGGCACAGATACGCAGTATTTT

v_call: TRBV4-1
d_call: .
j_call: TRBJ2-7
clone_size: .
cdr3_aa: CASSQSGQTVLGEQYF
cdr3_nt: TGCGCCAGCAGCCAATCCGGACAGACGGTTTTGGGGGAGCAGTACTTC

v_call: TRBV27
d_call: TRBD1
j_call: TRBJ1-5
clone_size: once
cdr3_aa: CASSFSQGQGQHF
cdr3_nt: TGTGCCAGCAGTTTCTCACAGGGGCAGGGCCAGCATTTT

v_call: TRBV19
d_call: .
j_call: TRBJ1-1
clone_size: once
cdr3_aa: CASNPQAPRTEAFF
cdr3_nt: TGTGCCAGTAACCCACAGGCGCCGAGGACTGAAGCTTTCTTT

v_call: TRBV19
d_call: .
j_call: TRBJ2-3
clone_size: .
cdr3_aa: CASSPTGDTQYF
cdr3_nt: TGTGCCAGTAGCCCCACCGGGGATACGCAGTATTTT

v_call: TRBV6-1
d_call: .
j_call: TRBJ1-1
clone_size: .
cdr3_aa: CASSEGLNTEAFF
cdr3_nt: TGTGCCAGCAGTGAGGGGCTGAACACTGAAGCTTTCTTT

v_call: TRBV10-3
d_call: .
j_call: TRBJ1-2
clone_size: .
cdr3_aa: CAISDNGQGYGYTF
cdr3_nt: TGTGCCATCAGTGATAACGGGCAGGGCTATGGCTACACCTTC

v_call: TRBV28
d_call: .
j_call: TRBJ2-1
clone_size: .
cdr3_aa: CASSLGHGEQFF
cdr3_nt: TGTGCCAGCAGTTTGGGACATGGTGAGCAGTTCTTC

v_call: TRBV19
d_call: TRBD1
j_call: TRBJ1-2
clone_size: once
cdr3_aa: CASRKQGALYGYTF
cdr3_nt: TGTGCCAGTAGGAAACAGGGGGCTCTCTATGGCTACACCTTC

v_call: TRBV2
d_call: TRBD1
j_call: TRBJ1-6
clone_size: .
cdr3_aa: CASSLRGDSRNSPLHF
cdr3_nt: TGTGCCAGCAGCCTTAGGGGGGACAGTCGCAATTCACCCCTCCACTTT

v_call: TRBV7-9
d_call: TRBD2
j_call: TRBJ2-2
clone_size: .
cdr3_aa: CASTALRGLAESTGELFF
cdr3_nt: TGTGCCAGCACCGCTTTGAGGGGACTAGCGGAAAGTACCGGGGAGCTGTTTTTT

v_call: TRBV11-3
d_call: .
j_call: TRBJ1-1
clone_size: .
cdr3_aa: CASSLGQTSEAFF
cdr3_nt: TGTGCCAGCAGCTTAGGCCAGACTTCTGAAGCTTTCTTT

v_call: TRBV2
d_call: .
j_call: TRBJ1-5
clone_size: .
cdr3_aa: CASSENRNQPQHF
cdr3_nt: TGTGCCAGCAGTGAAAACAGAAATCAGCCCCAGCATTTT

v_call: TRBV10-3
d_call: .
j_call: TRBJ1-5
clone_size: .
cdr3_aa: CAISGQISNQPQHF
cdr3_nt: TGTGCCATCAGTGGACAGATTAGCAATCAGCCCCAGCATTTT

v_call: TRBV5-5
d_call: .
j_call: TRBJ1-6
clone_size: .
cdr3_aa: CASGEAGSMHSPLHF
cdr3_nt: TGTGCCAGCGGAGAAGCGGGATCTATGCATTCACCCCTCCACTTT

v_call: TRBV7-9
d_call: .
j_call: TRBJ1-2
clone_size: once
cdr3_aa: CASALSDYGYTF
cdr3_nt: TGTGCCAGCGCGCTATCGGACTATGGCTACACCTTC

v_call: TRBV7-6
d_call: .
j_call: TRBJ2-7
clone_size: few
cdr3_aa: CASSSLVSSYEQYF
cdr3_nt: TGTGCCAGCAGCTCGCTAGTGAGCTCCTACGAGCAGTACTTC

v_call: TRBV6-5
d_call: .
j_call: TRBJ1-5
clone_size: .
cdr3_aa: CASSAGSSNQPQHF
cdr3_nt: TGTGCCAGCAGCGCAGGTAGTAGCAATCAGCCCCAGCATTTT

v_call: TRBV29-1
d_call: .
j_call: TRBJ2-3
clone_size: .
cdr3_aa: CSASTGSTDTQYF
cdr3_nt: TGCAGCGCCAGCACAGGGAGCACAGATACGCAGTATTTT

v_call: TRBV15
d_call: .
j_call: TRBJ2-1
clone_size: few
cdr3_aa: CATSTRGFEFF
cdr3_nt: TGTGCCACCAGCACTCGCGGGTTTGAGTTCTTC

v_call: TRBV4-1
d_call: .
j_call: TRBJ1-5
clone_size: .
cdr3_aa: CASSPKEYSNQPQHF
cdr3_nt: TGCGCCAGCAGCCCAAAGGAGTATAGCAATCAGCCCCAGCATTTT

v_call: TRBV4-1
d_call: TRBD2
j_call: TRBJ2-1
clone_size: .
cdr3_aa: CASHPGTNRDEQFF
cdr3_nt: TGCGCCAGCCATCCCGGGACTAACCGCGATGAGCAGTTCTTC

v_call: TRBV24-1
d_call: .
j_call: TRBJ1-1
clone_size: .
cdr3_aa: CATSDKGSTEAFF
cdr3_nt: TGTGCCACCAGCGACAAGGGGTCCACTGAAGCTTTCTTT

v_call: TRBV6-5
d_call: .
j_call: TRBJ1-5
clone_size: .
cdr3_aa: CASTDSFRQPQHF
cdr3_nt: TGTGCCAGCACCGACAGTTTTAGGCAGCCCCAGCATTTT

v_call: TRBV19
d_call: TRBD2
j_call: TRBJ2-1
clone_size: .
cdr3_aa: CASTVGGVYNEQFF
cdr3_nt: TGTGCCAGTACTGTCGGGGGGGTCTACAATGAGCAGTTCTTC

v_call: TRBV3-1/TRBV3-2
d_call: .
j_call: TRBJ1-6
clone_size: few
cdr3_aa: CASSQARSPLHF
cdr3_nt: TGTGCCAGCAGCCAAGCCCGTTCACCCCTCCACTTT

v_call: TRBV2
d_call: .
j_call: TRBJ1-6
clone_size: .
cdr3_aa: CASSHEWSPLHF
cdr3_nt: TGTGCCAGCAGTCATGAGTGGTCACCCCTCCACTTT

v_call: TRBV9
d_call: .
j_call: TRBJ2-7
clone_size: .
cdr3_aa: CASSVGGRFSDEQYF
cdr3_nt: TGTGCCAGCAGCGTAGGCGGGCGTTTCAGCGACGAGCAGTACTTC

v_call: TRBV5-1
d_call: .
j_call: TRBJ2-7
clone_size: .
cdr3_aa: CASSLEASNEQYF
cdr3_nt: TGCGCCAGCAGCTTGGAAGCGTCGAACGAGCAGTACTTC

v_call: TRBV5-4
d_call: .
j_call: TRBJ1-2
clone_size: .
cdr3_aa: CASSRSGGGGYTF
cdr3_nt: TGTGCCAGCAGCCGCAGTGGGGGAGGTGGCTACACCTTC

v_call: TRBV2
d_call: TRBD1
j_call: TRBJ1-1
clone_size: .
cdr3_aa: CASSFRGRGTEAFF
cdr3_nt: TGTGCCAGCAGCTTCAGGGGGCGCGGCACTGAAGCTTTCTTT